This T cell receptor beta chain was identified in a study of persistence of HIV-infected CD4 T cells. As to this clone: Its cognate antigen is unknown.

Sequencing used immunoSEQ version 4 in survey mode. Each sample used up to 1 ug genomic DNA diluted to around 10 ng/uL. The assay was immunoSEQ multiplex PCR, and TCRdb's table has in-frame clones only and misses some. Found here are approximately 34,000 clones, roughly 82% of them singletons; the top ten hold roughly 18%. Cells were stimulated with overlapping HIV-1 Gag 15-mer peptides. CD40L/CD69 double-negative CD45RO-high memory CD4+ T cells were collected. Undetectable plasma HIV-1 RNA below 50 copies/mL lasted at least 4 years. Deletions cut 6 bases from V and 0 bases from J, with 13 bases between. The CDR3 sequence is 14 residues long. The germline V gene has CDR1 SGHRS and CDR2 YFSETQ.

The sequencing here drew on CD4+ T cells sorted from PBMCs after roughly 17-hour stimulation, taken from a patient who received antiretroviral therapy. This TCR was sampled from an adult woman with HIV who was CMV-seropositive. This sequence joins TRBV5-1 and TRBJ2-7, with TRBD2 as a possible D gene (5 bases). The CDR3 DNA sequence: TGCGCCAGCATGATGGAAGCGGTCTCCTACGAGCAGTACTTC. This gives the protein CASMMEAVSYEQYF.